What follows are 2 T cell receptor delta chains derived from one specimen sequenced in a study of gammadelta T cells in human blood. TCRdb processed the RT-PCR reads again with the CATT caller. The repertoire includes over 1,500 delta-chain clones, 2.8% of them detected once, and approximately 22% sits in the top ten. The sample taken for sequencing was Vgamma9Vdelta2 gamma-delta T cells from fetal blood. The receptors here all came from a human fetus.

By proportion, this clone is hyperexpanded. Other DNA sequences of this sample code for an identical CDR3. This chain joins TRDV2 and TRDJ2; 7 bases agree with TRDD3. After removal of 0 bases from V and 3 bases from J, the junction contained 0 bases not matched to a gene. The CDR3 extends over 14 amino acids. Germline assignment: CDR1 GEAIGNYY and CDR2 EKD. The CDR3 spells CACDTWGMTAQLFF. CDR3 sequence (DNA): TGTGCCTGTGACACCTGGGGGATGACAGCACAACTCTTCTTT.

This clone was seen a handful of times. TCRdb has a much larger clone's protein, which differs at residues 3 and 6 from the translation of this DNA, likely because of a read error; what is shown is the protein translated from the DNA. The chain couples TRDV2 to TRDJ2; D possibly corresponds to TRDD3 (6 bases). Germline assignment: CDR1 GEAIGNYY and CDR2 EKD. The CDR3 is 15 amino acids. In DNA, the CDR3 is TGTGCCTGGGACATACGGGGGGATTTGACAGCACAACTCTTCTTT. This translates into CAWDIRGDLTAQLFF.